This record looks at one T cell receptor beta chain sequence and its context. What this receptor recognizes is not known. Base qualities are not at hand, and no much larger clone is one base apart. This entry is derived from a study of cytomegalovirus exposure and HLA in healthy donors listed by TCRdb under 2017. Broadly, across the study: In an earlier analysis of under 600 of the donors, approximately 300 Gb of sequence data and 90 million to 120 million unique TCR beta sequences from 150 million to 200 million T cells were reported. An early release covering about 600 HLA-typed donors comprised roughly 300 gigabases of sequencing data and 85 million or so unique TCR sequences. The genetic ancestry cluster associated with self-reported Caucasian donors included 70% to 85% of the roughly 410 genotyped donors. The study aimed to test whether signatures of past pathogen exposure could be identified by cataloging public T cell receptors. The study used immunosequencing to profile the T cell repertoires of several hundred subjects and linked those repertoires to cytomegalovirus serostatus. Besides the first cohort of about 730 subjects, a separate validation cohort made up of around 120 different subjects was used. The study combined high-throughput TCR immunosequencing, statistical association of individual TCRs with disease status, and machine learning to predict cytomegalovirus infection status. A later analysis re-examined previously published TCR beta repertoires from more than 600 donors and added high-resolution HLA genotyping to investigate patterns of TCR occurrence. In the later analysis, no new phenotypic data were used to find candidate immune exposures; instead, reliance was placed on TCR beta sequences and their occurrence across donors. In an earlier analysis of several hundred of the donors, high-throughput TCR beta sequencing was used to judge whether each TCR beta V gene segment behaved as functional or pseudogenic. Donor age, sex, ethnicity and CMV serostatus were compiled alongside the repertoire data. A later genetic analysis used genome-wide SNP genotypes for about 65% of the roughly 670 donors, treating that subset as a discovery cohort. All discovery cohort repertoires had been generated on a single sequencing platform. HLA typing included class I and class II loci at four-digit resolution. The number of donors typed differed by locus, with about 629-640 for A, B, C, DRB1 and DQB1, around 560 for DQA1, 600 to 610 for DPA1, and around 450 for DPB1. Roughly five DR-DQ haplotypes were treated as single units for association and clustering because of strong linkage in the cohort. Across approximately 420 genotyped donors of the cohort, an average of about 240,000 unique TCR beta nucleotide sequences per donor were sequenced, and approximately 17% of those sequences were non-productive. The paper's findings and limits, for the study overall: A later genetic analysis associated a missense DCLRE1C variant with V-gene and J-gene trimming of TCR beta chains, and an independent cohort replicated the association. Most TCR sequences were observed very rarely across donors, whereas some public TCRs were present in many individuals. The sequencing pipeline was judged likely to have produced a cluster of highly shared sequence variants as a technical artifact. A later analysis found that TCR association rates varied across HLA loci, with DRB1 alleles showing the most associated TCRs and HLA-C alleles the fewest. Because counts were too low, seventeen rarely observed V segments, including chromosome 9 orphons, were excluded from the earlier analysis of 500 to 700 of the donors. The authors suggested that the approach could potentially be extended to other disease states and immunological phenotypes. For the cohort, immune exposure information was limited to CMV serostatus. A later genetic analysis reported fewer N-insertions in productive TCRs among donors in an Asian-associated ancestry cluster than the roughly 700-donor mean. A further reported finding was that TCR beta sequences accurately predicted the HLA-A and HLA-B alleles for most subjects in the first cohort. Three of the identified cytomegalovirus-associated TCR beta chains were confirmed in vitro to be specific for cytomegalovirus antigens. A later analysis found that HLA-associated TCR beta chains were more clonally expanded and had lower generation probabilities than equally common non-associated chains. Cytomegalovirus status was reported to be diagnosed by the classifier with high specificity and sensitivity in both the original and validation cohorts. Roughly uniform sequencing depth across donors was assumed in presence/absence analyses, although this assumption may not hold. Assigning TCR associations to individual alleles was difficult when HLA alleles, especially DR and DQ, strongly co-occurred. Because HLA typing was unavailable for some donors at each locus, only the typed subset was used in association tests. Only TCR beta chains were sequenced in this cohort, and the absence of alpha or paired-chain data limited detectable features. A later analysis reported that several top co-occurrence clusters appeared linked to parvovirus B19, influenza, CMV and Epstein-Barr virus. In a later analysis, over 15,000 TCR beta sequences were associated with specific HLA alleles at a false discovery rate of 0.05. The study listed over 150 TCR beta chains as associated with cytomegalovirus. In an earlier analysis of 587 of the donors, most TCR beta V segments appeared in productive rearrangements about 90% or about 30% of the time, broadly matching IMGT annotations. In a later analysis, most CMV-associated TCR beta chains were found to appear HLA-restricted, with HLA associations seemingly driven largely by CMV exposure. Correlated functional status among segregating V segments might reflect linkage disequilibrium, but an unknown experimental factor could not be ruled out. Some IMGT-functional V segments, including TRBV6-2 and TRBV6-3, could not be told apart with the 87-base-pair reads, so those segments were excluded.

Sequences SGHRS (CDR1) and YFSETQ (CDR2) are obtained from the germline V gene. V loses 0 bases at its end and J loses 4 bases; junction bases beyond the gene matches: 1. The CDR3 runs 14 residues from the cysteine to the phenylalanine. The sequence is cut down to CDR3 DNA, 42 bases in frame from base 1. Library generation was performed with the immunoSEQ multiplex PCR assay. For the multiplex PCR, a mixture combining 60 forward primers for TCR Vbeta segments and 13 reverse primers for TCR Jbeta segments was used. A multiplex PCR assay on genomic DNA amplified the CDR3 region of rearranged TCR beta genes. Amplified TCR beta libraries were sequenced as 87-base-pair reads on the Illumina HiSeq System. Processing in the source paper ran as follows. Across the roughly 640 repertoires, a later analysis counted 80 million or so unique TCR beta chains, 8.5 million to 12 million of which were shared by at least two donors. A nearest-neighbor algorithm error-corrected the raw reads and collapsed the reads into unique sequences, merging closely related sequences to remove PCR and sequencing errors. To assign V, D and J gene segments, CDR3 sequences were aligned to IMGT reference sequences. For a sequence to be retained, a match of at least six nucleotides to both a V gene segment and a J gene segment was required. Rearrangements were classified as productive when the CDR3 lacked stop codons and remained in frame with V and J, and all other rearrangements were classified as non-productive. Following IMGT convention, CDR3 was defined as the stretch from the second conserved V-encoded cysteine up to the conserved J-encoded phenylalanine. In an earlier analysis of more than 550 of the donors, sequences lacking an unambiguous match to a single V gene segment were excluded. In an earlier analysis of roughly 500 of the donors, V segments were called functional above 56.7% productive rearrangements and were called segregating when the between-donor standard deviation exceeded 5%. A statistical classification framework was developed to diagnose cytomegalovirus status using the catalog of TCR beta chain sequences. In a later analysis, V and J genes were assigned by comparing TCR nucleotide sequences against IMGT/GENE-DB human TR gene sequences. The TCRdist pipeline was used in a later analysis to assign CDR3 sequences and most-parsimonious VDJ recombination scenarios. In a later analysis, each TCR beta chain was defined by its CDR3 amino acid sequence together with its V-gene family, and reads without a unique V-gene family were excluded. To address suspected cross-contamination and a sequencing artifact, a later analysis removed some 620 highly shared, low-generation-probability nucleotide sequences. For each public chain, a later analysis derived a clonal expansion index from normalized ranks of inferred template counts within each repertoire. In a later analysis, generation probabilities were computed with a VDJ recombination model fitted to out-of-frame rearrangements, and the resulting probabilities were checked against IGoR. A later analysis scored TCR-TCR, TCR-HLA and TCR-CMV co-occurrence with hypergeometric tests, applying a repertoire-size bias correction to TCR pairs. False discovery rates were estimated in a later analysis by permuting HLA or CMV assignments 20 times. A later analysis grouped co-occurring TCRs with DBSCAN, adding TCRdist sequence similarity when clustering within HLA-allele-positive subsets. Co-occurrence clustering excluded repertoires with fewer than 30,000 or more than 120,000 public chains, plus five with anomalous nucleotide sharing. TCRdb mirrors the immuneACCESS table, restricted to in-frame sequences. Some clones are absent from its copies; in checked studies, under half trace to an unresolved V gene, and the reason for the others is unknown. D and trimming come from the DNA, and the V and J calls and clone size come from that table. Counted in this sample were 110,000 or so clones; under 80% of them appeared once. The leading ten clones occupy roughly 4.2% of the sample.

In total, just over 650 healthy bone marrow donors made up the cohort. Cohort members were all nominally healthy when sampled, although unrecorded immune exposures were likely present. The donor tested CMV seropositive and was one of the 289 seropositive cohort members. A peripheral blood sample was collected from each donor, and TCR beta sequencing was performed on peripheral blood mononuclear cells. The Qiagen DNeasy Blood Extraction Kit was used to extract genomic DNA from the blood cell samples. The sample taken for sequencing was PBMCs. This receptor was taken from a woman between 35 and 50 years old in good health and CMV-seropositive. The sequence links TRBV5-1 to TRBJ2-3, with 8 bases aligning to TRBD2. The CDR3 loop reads CASSLVRGADTQYF. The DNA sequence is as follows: TGCGCCAGCAGCTTGGTGCGGGGGGCAGATACGCAGTATTTT.